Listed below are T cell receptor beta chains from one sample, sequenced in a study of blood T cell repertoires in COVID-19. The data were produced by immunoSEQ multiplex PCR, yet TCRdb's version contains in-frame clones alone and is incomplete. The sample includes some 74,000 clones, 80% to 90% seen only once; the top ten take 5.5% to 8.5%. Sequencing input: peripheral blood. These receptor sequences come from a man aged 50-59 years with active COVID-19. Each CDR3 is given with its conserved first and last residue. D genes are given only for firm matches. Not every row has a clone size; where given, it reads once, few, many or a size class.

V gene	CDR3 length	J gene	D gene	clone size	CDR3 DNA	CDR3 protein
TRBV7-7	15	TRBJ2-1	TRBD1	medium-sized	TGTGCCAGCAGCCCCGGTACAGGGGTTCACAATGAGCAGTTCTTC	CASSPGTGVHNEQFF
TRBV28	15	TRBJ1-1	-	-	TGTGCCAGCAGTCCTCCCCGCGGGGGAAACACTGAAGCTTTCTTT	CASSPPRGGNTEAFF
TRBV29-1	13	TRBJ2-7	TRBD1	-	TGCAGCGGAAGGGACAGGGCCTCCTACGAGCAGTACTTC	CSGRDRASYEQYF
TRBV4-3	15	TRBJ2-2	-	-	TGCGCCAGCAGCCAAGACACAACGAACACCGGGGAGCTGTTTTTT	CASSQDTTNTGELFF
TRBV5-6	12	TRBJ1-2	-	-	TGTGCCAGCAGCCCTGAGGGGGTCGGCTACACCTTC	CASSPEGVGYTF
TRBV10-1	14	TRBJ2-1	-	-	TGCGCCAGCACCACAGGGCTATCCTACAATGAGCAGTTCTTC	CASTTGLSYNEQFF
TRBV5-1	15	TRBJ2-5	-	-	TGCGCCAGCAGCTTAGACGGACAAACTCAAGAGACCCAGTACTTC	CASSLDGQTQETQYF
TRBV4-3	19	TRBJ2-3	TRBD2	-	TGCGCCAGCAGCCAAGATGGGAGGCGTGGTAGCGGGGTCTTGGATACGCAGTATTTT	CASSQDGRRGSGVLDTQYF
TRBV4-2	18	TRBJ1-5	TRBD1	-	TGTGCCAGCAGCCACAACCGGGACAGCCCCTTTAGCAATCAGCCCCAGCATTTT	CASSHNRDSPFSNQPQHF
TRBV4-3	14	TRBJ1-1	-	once	TGCGCCAGCAGCCCCCGGGTGACCAACACTGAAGCTTTCTTT	CASSPRVTNTEAFF
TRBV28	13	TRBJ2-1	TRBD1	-	TGTGCCAGCAGTGTGACAGGGTCCAATGAGCAGTTCTTC	CASSVTGSNEQFF
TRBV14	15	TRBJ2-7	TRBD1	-	TGTGCCAGCAGCCGTTACCAGGGGGCGATTTACGAGCAGTACTTC	CASSRYQGAIYEQYF
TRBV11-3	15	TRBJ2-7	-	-	TGTGCCAGCAGCTTTCAACAGGGAATCGGGTTCGAGCAGTACTTC	CASSFQQGIGFEQYF
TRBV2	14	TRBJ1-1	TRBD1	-	TGTGCCAGCAGAGACAACGGACAGGGACCTCAAGCTTTCTTT	CASRDNGQGPQAFF
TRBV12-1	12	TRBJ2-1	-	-	TGTGCCAGCAGCTTCTCCCCCAATGAGCAGTTCTTC	CASSFSPNEQFF
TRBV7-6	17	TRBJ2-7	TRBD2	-	TGTGCCAGCAGCTTAAAAGGGACCGGGGGGGGTGGATACGAGCAGTACTTC	CASSLKGTGGGGYEQYF